The 24 T cell receptor beta chains below come from one sample, sequenced in a study of glioma-infiltrating T cells. Amplification of TCR alpha and beta CDR3 regions from RNA used iRepertoire nested multiplex PCR. TCRdb re-called the multiplex PCR reads through MiXCR, storing one row per CDR3 protein. The table shows 150,000 to 200,000 distinct CDR3 sequences, with 25% to 35% occurring only once. Sequenced material: glioma tissue, nonneoplastic brain tissue, or PBMCs (not recorded which). Receptor source: a human donor with low-grade glioma or glioblastoma, undergoing nonglioma brain surgery, or in good health (not recorded which).

The V call is TRBV6-5, the J call TRBJ2-7; 8 bases are a match to TRBD2. J gave up 4 bases and V 6 bases, and 11 bases lay outside the gene matches. The CDR3 is 15 residues long. CDR1 MNHEY and CDR2 SVGAGI come from the germline V gene. The CDR3 loop reads CASSSPQSGGYEQYF. The CDR3 DNA follows: TGTGCCAGCAGCTCCCCTCAGTCGGGAGGGTACGAGCAGTACTTC.

This clonotype was seen only a few times. The V and J genes are TRBV30 and TRBJ1-2, with D tentatively TRBD1 (5 bases). This CDR3 has 15 residues. Per germline, CDR1 GTSNPN and CDR2 SVGIG (reference sequence). V gave up 5 bases and J gave up 0 bases, with 16 bases separating them. CDR3 in DNA: TGTGCCTGGGCGACCGGAGGGGAAGCTAACTATGGCTACACCTTC. Its protein is CAWATGGEANYGYTF.

This clonotype has a count of ten or more. This rearrangement joins TRBV6-1 to TRBJ2-7; D might be TRBD1 (5 bases). Between the trimmed V and J ends, which lost 9 bases and 6 bases, there was a span of 12 bases. Germline V gene sequence: CDR1 MNHNS, CDR2 SASEGT. CDR3 length: 11 residues. The CDR3 here is CARGHSGEQYF. The CDR3 nucleotides are TGTGCCAGAGGACATTCGGGCGAGCAGTACTTC.

This clonotype was counted ten times or more. The CDR3 sequence is CASSDVSGSYNEQFF. The CDR3 DNA is TGTGCCAGCAGTGATGTTAGCGGTTCCTACAATGAGCAGTTCTTC. The chain couples TRBV6-1 to TRBJ2-1; possibly TRBD2 for D (6 bases). Trimming stripped 3 bases from V and 1 base from J, with 10 bases between. This CDR3 is built from 15 residues. CDR1 and CDR2 from the germline V gene are MNHNS and SASEGT.

This clonotype was seen at least ten times. The V gene is TRBV7-2, the J gene TRBJ1-2; a weak D match, TRBD1 (5 bases). Trimming took off 5 bases at V and 0 bases at J, with 16 bases between the two ends. The germline V gene has CDR1 SGHTA and CDR2 FQGNSA. This CDR3 has 16 residues. This CDR3 reads CASSIPRGEANYGYTF. In nucleotides, the CDR3 is TGTGCCAGCAGCATCCCCAGAGGGGAGGCTAACTATGGCTACACCTTC.

This clonotype was detected many times. The chain combines TRBV7-2 with TRBJ2-3, with D perhaps TRBD1 (6 bases). The CDR3 spans 15 residues. V was pared by 0 bases and J by 3 bases, with 10 bases between. Germline assignment: CDR1 SGHTA and CDR2 FQGNSA. CDR3 nucleotides: TGTGCCAGCAGCTTAGCCCTACAGGGAACAGATACGCAGTATTTT. Protein: CASSLALQGTDTQYF.

The chain recombines TRBV7-2 with TRBJ2-7, with 7 bases identical to TRBD2. The DNA end is a closer match to TRBJ2-1, so the J assignment may be wrong. Per germline, CDR1 SGHTA and CDR2 FQGNSA. The CDR3 is made up of 15 amino acids. CDR3 protein: CASSPTFGGTYEQFF. The CDR3 DNA reads TGTGCCAGCAGCCCCACATTCGGGGGGACCTATGAGCAGTTCTTC.

Many counts were recorded for this clonotype. Mismatch with germline at one junction end may stem from a read error. The chain couples TRBV7-2 to TRBJ2-1; tentative D call: TRBD1 (6 bases). Germline V gene sequence: CDR1 SGHTA, CDR2 FQGNSA. This CDR3 is 14 amino acids long. CDR3 sequence: CASSLSRGYNEQFF. The CDR3 DNA sequence: TGCGCCAGCAGCCTCTCCAGGGGCTACAATGAGCAGTTCTTC.

The sample holds many counts of this clonotype. This sequence joins TRBV28 and TRBJ1-1, with 7 bases that match TRBD1. This CDR3 is built from 14 residues. V gave up 7 bases and J gave up 0 bases; unmatched junction bases: 5. CDR1 and CDR2 from the germline V gene are MDHEN and SYDVKM. In DNA form, the CDR3 reads TGTGCCAGCACCCAAACAGGGGTGAACACTGAAGCTTTCTTT. Translated: CASTQTGVNTEAFF.

This clonotype has a count of ten or more. The chain is built from TRBV14 and TRBJ2-1, with D perhaps TRBD1 or TRBD2 (5 bases each). The CDR3 has 14 residues. Trimming cost V 1 base and J 4 bases, with 8 bases left between them. Germline-derived CDR1 and CDR2 are SGHDN and FVKESK. CDR3 DNA: TGTGCCAGCAGCCAAGGGGGACCATACAATGAGCAGTTCTTC. This translates into CASSQGGPYNEQFF.

Regarding this clonotype: The junction does not match germline at one end; this may be a read error. V gene TRBV6-5 combines with J gene TRBJ2-4; no clear D. CDR1 is MNHEY, CDR2 SVGAGI, per germline. This CDR3 has 15 residues. The DNA for the CDR3 is TGTGCCATCAGTGGAACTGAGGTACCCAAAAACATTCAGTACTTC. Amino acids: CAISGTEVPKNIQYF.

CDR3 protein: CASSYSASGRGSDTQYF. The CDR3 nucleotides are TGTGCCAGCAGTTACTCGGCTAGCGGGAGAGGATCAGATACGCAGTATTTT. The rearrangement joins TRBV28 to TRBJ2-3; 10 bases agree with TRBD2. The trim removed 4 bases at V and 4 bases at J, leaving 11 bases unmatched. Germline values: CDR1 MDHEN, CDR2 SYDVKM. The CDR3 sequence is 17 residues long.

This clonotype was observed many times. This chain uses TRBV7-2 with TRBJ1-5, with 7 bases aligning to TRBD1. With V trimmed by 2 bases and J by 7 bases, 5 bases remained unmatched. The germline gives CDR1 SGHTA, CDR2 FQGNSA. The CDR3 loop spans 14 amino acids. CDR3 in amino acids: CASSLTGEKQPQHF. Written as DNA, the CDR3 is TGTGCCAGCAGCTTAACAGGGGAGAAGCAGCCCCAGCATTTT.

This clonotype has a count of ten or more. The V and J genes are TRBV2 and TRBJ2-4; 7 bases match TRBD2. This CDR3 spans 14 amino acids. Germline V gene data show CDR1 as SNHLY and CDR2 as FYNNEI. V was pared by 4 bases and J by 0 bases, with 0 bases of the junction left unmatched. CDR3 DNA sequence: TGTGCCAGCAGTGGGGGGGGAGCCAAAAACATTCAGTACTTC. It encodes CASSGGGAKNIQYF.

This clonotype has ten or more counts. The rearrangement uses TRBV7-2 and TRBJ2-5; a weak D match, TRBD1 (6 bases). The germline V and J ends were trimmed by 1 base and 5 bases, with 11 bases remaining between them. Germline-derived CDR1 and CDR2 are SGHTA and FQGNSA. The CDR3 loop spans 14 amino acids. The CDR3 is CASSLEGGGETQYF. As DNA, the CDR3 is TGTGCCAGCAGCTTAGAGGGTGGGGGCGAGACCCAGTACTTC.

This clonotype came up many times. CDR3 sequence reads: CASSYSAASTDTQYF. The CDR3, as DNA: TGTGCCAGCAGTTACTCTGCAGCTAGCACAGATACGCAGTATTTT. The chain uses TRBV6-6 and TRBJ2-3, with D hard to call. V shed 0 bases and J shed 0 bases, with 7 bases lying between them. CDR3 length equals 15 residues. The germline V gene has CDR1 MNHNY and CDR2 SVGAGI (reference sequence).

The J gene is TRBJ2-7, the V gene TRBV19, with D unresolved. Germline CDR1 is LNHDA and CDR2 is SQIVND (reference sequence). Trimming pared 4 bases from V and 2 bases from J, leaving 15 bases between. This CDR3 comprises 15 residues. In nucleotides, the CDR3 is TGTGCCAGTAGTACAAGGGTTACAGAAACCTACGAGCAGTACTTC. This codes for CASSTRVTETYEQYF.

The chain joins TRBV18 to TRBJ2-3; no clear D. The CDR3 is 11 amino acids. CDR1 KGHSH and CDR2 LQKENI come from the germline V gene. Trimming took 9 bases from V and 0 from J, leaving 4 bases between them. The CDR3: CASRSTDTQYF. The CDR3, as DNA: TGTGCCAGTCGTAGCACAGATACGCAGTATTTT.

Concerning this clonotype: A much larger clone is a single base away; this may be a read error. The rearrangement uses TRBV7-2 and TRBJ1-2; D remains unclear. Germline CDR1 reads SGHTA; CDR2 reads FQGNSA. This CDR3 contains 14 residues. Between the trimmed V and J ends, which lost 4 bases and 8 bases, there was a span of 17 bases. The CDR3 bases are TGTGCCAGCAGCTCGCGGGCTCATCGATGGGGCTACACCTTC. It codes for CASSSRAHRWGYTF.

This clonotype has more than one count but fewer than ten. The CDR3 DNA is TGTGCCAGCAGACGGGACGCTCTCAGCAATCAGCCCCAGCATTTT. This encodes CASRRDALSNQPQHF. The V and J genes are TRBV2 and TRBJ1-5, with a possible D match to TRBD1 (5 bases). CDR1 and CDR2 (germline): SNHLY, FYNNEI. Trimming left V 6 bases short and J 1 base short, with 13 bases between. CDR3 length: 15 amino acids.

The rearrangement joins TRBV9 to TRBJ1-1, with unresolved D. This CDR3 comprises 14 residues. V was cut by 4 bases and J by 1 base, with 11 bases left in between. Germline values: CDR1 SGDLS, CDR2 YYNGEE. CDR3 bases: TGTGCCAGCAGCAAAAGACCCGAGAACACTGAAGCTTTCTTT. It specifies CASSKRPENTEAFF.

To note about this clonotype: A read error may explain this, as a much larger clone is one base away. The chain carries TRBV27 and TRBJ2-1; TRBD1 aligns across 9 bases. Trimming took 3 bases from V and 16 from J; bases not matched to a gene: 16. Germline CDR1 MNHEY, CDR2 SMNVEV (reference sequence). The CDR3 contains 15 residues. Here the CDR3 DNA reads TGTGCCAGCAGTTTTTCGGGACAGGGTTCTTACGGGCATTTCTTC. It translates to CASSFSGQGSYGHFF.

The sample holds many counts of this clonotype. V is TRBV6-2 or TRBV6-3 and J is TRBJ2-3; TRBD1 matches at 8 bases. CDR1 is MNHEY and CDR2 is SVGEGT in the germline V gene. CDR3 size: 15 residues. After removal of 6 bases from V and 0 bases from J, the junction contained 5 bases not matched to a gene. The CDR3 region is CASRGGQASTDTQYF. In DNA form, the CDR3 reads TGTGCCAGCAGGGGGGGACAGGCTAGCACAGATACGCAGTATTTT.

V and J are TRBV12-5 and TRBJ2-1, with 10 positions matching TRBD2. V dropped 1 base and J dropped 5; count of bases not matched to a gene: 8. CDR3 length: 17 amino acids. Germline V lookup: CDR1 LGHNT, CDR2 FRNRAP. The CDR3 sequence is CASGLGGAGGRNNEQFF. The CDR3 coding sequence is TGTGCTAGTGGTTTGGGGGGAGCGGGAGGGAGGAACAATGAGCAGTTCTTC.